This T cell receptor beta chain was identified during a study of T cell responses to AZD1222 COVID-19 vaccine (dated by TCRdb to 2020 to 2022). For the study in its entirety: A total of just over 230 trial participants underwent TCR sequencing, of whom 207 received two doses of AZD1222 and some 26 received two doses of the MenACWY control vaccine. Trial participants were enrolled by age into subgroups of 18-55, 56-69 and 70-plus years, and 148, 28 and 57 TCR-sequenced participants, respectively, were included in these subgroups.

The CDR3 regions of human TCRbeta chains were analyzed by immunosequencing. Turning to the authors' computational methods: Repertoire TCRs were matched against a reference library of SARS-CoV-2-specific TCRs generated with the MIRA antigen-specificity platform. Breadth was defined as the fraction of unique TCRs that were SARS-CoV-2-associated, and depth was defined as the fraction of total T cells that were SARS-CoV-2-associated. Each spike-specific TCR was assigned to its reactive spike region and to a CD4 or CD8 class using the MIRA data. Log10-transformed breadth and depth values were compared by one-way ANOVA with Sidak's multiple comparisons tests. The source is immuneACCESS, and TCRdb retained only in-frame sequences with V and J called. Part of the clones is not carried over; for the studies checked, unresolved V genes explain less than half of this, and the remainder is unexplained. V and J calls and clone size follow that table, whereas D and trimming were derived from the DNA. This sample lists around 91,000 clones; approximately 90% were detected once. 6.5% to 10% of the sample is held by the ten biggest clonotypes.

As concerns this clone: The antigen it recognizes is unknown. No much larger clone is present one base from it, and per-base qualities are unavailable.

The time point label, read with the paper, signifies: about 28 days (+/-7) after the second vaccine dose. Because spike-specific TCR depth and breadth did not differ between the two schedules, AZD1222 recipients who got a second dose at roughly 4 weeks were pooled with those who got a second dose at roughly 12 weeks. Vaccinee samples came from UK trials COV001 and COV002, including a single-blind randomized controlled phase 2/3 trial of AZD1222 (ChAdOx1 nCoV-19) in healthy adults. Trial participant PBMC samples were collected at day 0 and day 28 after the second dose for TCRbeta chain sequencing. Points the paper makes about the study in general: The vaccine-associated CD4 TCRs covered the entire spike protein, and the dominant responses fell in regions 160-218 and 743-854. In the small 56-69-year group, the increase in depth fell short of significance, most likely because of low power. Nearly half of unique spike-specific TCRs reportedly recognized epitopes outside regions mutated in the B.1.351 and B.1.1.7 variants. Because no day 14 peak-response samples were available, repertoires were characterized only after the peak T cell response. Most participants were white British and females outnumbered males, and the authors suggested that clonal diversity may have been underestimated. Conclusions about previously exposed vaccinees were limited because only a handful of AZD1222 recipients were SARS-CoV-2 seropositive at baseline. After two AZD1222 doses, both the breadth and the depth of spike-specific TCRs were significantly higher than at day 0 and than in MenACWY recipients.

The source was peripheral blood, collected 28 days after the second AZD1222 dose. This receptor was taken from an adult who received the AZD1222 COVID-19 vaccine.

This receptor carries the CDR3 CSSRLAGGSNEQFF. The nucleotide sequence reads TGCAGCTCCCGACTAGCGGGAGGGAGCAATGAGCAGTTCTTC. Recombination joined TRBV29-1 with TRBJ2-1; a stretch of 14 junction bases matches TRBD2. V trim: 8 bases; J trim: 6 bases; unmatched bases: 6. Counted from cysteine to phenylalanine, this CDR3 has 14 amino acids. The only DNA kept is the CDR3, 42 bases in frame from the first base. Per the germline V gene, SQVTM is the CDR1 and ANQGSEA is the CDR2.